These 9 T cell receptor beta chains came from one sample sequenced in a study of T-cell reconstitution after alpha-beta-depleted transplantation in children. TCRbeta library construction was performed incorporating unique molecular identifiers. TCRdb reprocessed the PCR reads via MiXCR and lists one record per CDR3 protein. This sample carries 500,000 or so distinct CDR3 sequences, about 33% of them seen once, and the ten largest clones take 2% to 3%. The specimen comprised PBMCs from the stem cell graft donor, sampled from the stem cell graft. The receptors originated from a human donor who donated a stem cell graft to a child with aplastic anemia.

The chain couples TRBV15 to TRBJ2-4; 7 positions agree with TRBD2. J lost 0 bases, V lost 2 bases, and 4 bases had no gene match. Germline-derived CDR1 and CDR2 are LNHNV and YYDKDF (reference sequence). CDR3 size: 16 residues. The CDR3 DNA reads TGTGCCACCAGCAGACCGACTAGCCGAGCCAAAAACATTCAGTACTTC. Encoded protein: CATSRPTSRAKNIQYF.

CDR3 loop: CASSWREIYEQYF. The CDR3 bases are TGTGCCAGCAGTTGGAGGGAGATCTACGAGCAGTACTTC. The V gene is TRBV6-2 or TRBV6-3, the J gene TRBJ2-7, with D possibly TRBD2 on 6 matching bases. V was trimmed by 4 bases and J by 3 bases, leaving 10 bases between them. CDR1 and CDR2 (germline): MNHEY, SVGEGT. This CDR3 comprises 13 residues.

The chain uses TRBV5-5 and TRBJ1-6, with a possible D match to TRBD1 (5 bases). The CDR3 extends over 15 amino acids. Trimming took off 4 bases at V and 5 bases at J, with 13 bases between the two ends. Germline assignment: CDR1 SGHKS and CDR2 YYEKEE (reference sequence). CDR3 nucleotides: TGTGCCAGCAGCCCTCAAGGGGCGGATAATTCACCCCTCCACTTT. It codes for CASSPQGADNSPLHF.

A few counts support this clonotype. This chain links TRBV3-1 with TRBJ1-1; D possibly corresponds to TRBD1 (5 bases). V lost 0 bases, J lost 1 base, and 6 bases lay in between. In germline, CDR1 is LGHDT, CDR2 YNNKEL (reference sequence). The CDR3 covers 14 residues. CDR3 sequence: CASSQEGGNTEAFF. CDR3 bases: TGTGCCAGCAGCCAAGAGGGGGGGAACACTGAAGCTTTCTTT.

The CDR3 nucleotides read TGCAGTGCTAGAAGGGGACAACGCACAGATACGCAGTATTTT. Its protein is CSARRGQRTDTQYF. The genes are TRBV20-1 and TRBJ2-3; D is possibly TRBD1 (6 bases). V was clipped by 2 bases and J by 1 base, with 10 bases between them. CDR1 is DFQATT, CDR2 SNEGSKA, per germline (reference sequence). The CDR3 length is 14 residues.

The chain recombines TRBV7-2 with TRBJ2-1; D possibly corresponds to TRBD1 (5 bases). V lost 1 base, J lost 8 bases, and 12 bases lay in between. The germline CDR1 and CDR2 sequences are SGHTA and FQGNSA. CDR3 length: 14 amino acids. The CDR3: CASSLVPRADEQFF. The CDR3 DNA reads TGTGCCAGCAGCTTAGTCCCCAGGGCCGATGAGCAGTTCTTC.

The chain carries TRBV6-5 and TRBJ2-1; TRBD1 agrees at 8 bases. This CDR3 is built from 17 residues. Trimming removed 2 bases from V and 5 bases from J; junction bases left unmatched: 11. The germline V gene has CDR1 MNHEY and CDR2 SVGAGI. CDR3 in DNA: TGTGCCAGCAGTTACCGTGGCGGACAGGGTGGCAACAATGAGCAGTTCTTC. It codes for CASSYRGGQGGNNEQFF.

The chain couples TRBV5-1 to TRBJ2-1; D is unresolved. The CDR3 is 12 residues long. V lost 2 bases and J lost 9, with 9 bases in between. From germline, CDR1 is SGHRS and CDR2 YFSETQ. The CDR3 DNA sequence: TGCGCCAGCAGCTTTCGAGCCGGTGAGCAGTTCTTC. Residues: CASSFRAGEQFF.

The gene calls are TRBV6-2 or TRBV6-3 and TRBJ2-7; no definite D call. Germline V gene data show CDR1 as MNHEY and CDR2 as SVGEGT. Trimming stripped 7 bases from V and 7 bases from J, with 2 bases between. The CDR3 consists of 8 residues. CDR3 DNA sequence: TGTGCCAGCAAGGAGCAGTACTTC. Its translation is CASKEQYF.